The T cell receptor beta chain under discussion was sequenced for a study of CD8 T cells in Susac syndrome. It was with random hexamers that roughly 0.45 to 1 ug RNA was reverse transcribed. TCRdb ran MiXCR on the immunoSEQ multiplex PCR reads and lists one entry per CDR3 protein. The sample shows about 400,000 distinct CDR3 sequences, around 85% of them seen only once. Sequencing targeted TCR beta in T cells from blood (CD8+ and CD4+). The multiple sclerosis control cohort comprised treatment-naive individuals presenting with stable or active relapsing-remitting disease. The CDR3 has 16 amino acids. Germline loops: CDR1 SGHVS, CDR2 FQNEAQ. Trimming cost V 1 base and J 1 base, with 11 bases left between them.

The rearrangement uses TRBV7-8 and TRBJ1-5; D unclear. This clonotype was sampled from a human donor with multiple sclerosis. What was sequenced was CD8+ T cells from PBMCs. Here the CDR3 reads CASSLGYRASNQPQHF. The DNA of the CDR3 is TGTGCCAGCAGCTTAGGATATAGGGCGAGCAATCAGCCCCAGCATTTT.